This TCR beta chain was profiled in a study of shared clonotypes between healthy human individuals. The V and J ends lost 1 base and 6 bases, in that order; junction bases with no gene match: 6. This CDR3 contains 14 residues. CDR1 is GTSNPN and CDR2 is SVGIG in the germline V gene (reference sequence). Data came from immunoSEQ multiplex PCR; TCRdb stores just in-frame clones and leaves some out. The sample has approximately 460,000 clones, approximately 80% seen once. Sequencing used PBMCs. The genes are TRBV30 and TRBJ2-7, with 10 bases identical to TRBD1. The TCR was taken from a woman aged 40 to 55 in good health. Some clones in this sample may be carry-over from other donors' samples. The CDR3 DNA is TGTGCCTGGAGTGGGGGACAGGGGACGGCCGAGCAGTACTTC. This sequence encodes CAWSGGQGTAEQYF.